This T cell receptor (beta chain) was sequenced for a study of cytomegalovirus exposure and HLA in healthy donors. Only in-frame clones appear in the TCRdb table, and some are missing; sequencing was by immunoSEQ multiplex PCR. The repertoire holds 220,000 or so clones, with 90% to 95% as singletons. The germline V and J ends were trimmed by 4 bases and 6 bases, with 15 bases remaining between them. The CDR3 sequence is 14 residues long. Germline loops: CDR1 SGHRS, CDR2 YFSETQ. With regard to this clone: The same CDR3 also results from other DNA sequences found in this sample.

The specimen sequenced was PBMCs. The V and J genes are TRBV5-1 and TRBJ2-3; D is perhaps TRBD1 (8 bases). The sequence came from a woman aged 18-29 years in good health and CMV-seronegative. In DNA, the CDR3 is TGCGCCAGCAGCCCCGGACAGGGAGGGGATACGCAGTATTTT. Amino acid sequence: CASSPGQGGDTQYF. The full variable domain, its missing parts supplied by reference TRBV5-1 and TRBJ2-3, is KAGVTQTPRYLIKTRGQQVTLSCSPISGHRSVSWYQQTPGQGLQFLFEYFSETQRNKGNFPGRFSGRQFSNSRSEMNVSTLELGDSALYLCASSPGQGGDTQYFGPGTRLTVL.